This T cell receptor (beta chain) was captured in a study of human T cells and chemical hapten exposure. Background on the study: For the approximately 25-week duration of the study, patients were given weekly doses of diphenylcyclopropenone on the scalp. Findings and caveats of the study: TCRs above 1 in 1000 frequency stayed constant with DPC sensitization. There were significantly more large CDR3 similarity clusters among expanded TCRs than among controls.

In TCRdb, the RACE reads were re-called with MiXCR into one record per CDR3 protein. The sample has 150,000 to 200,000 distinct CDR3 sequences; 13% to 15% are singletons. Time point here: patch test 1, 2 weeks after DPC sensitization. Treatment defined: therapeutic diphenylcyclopropenone sensitization with weekly scalp DPC. Unfractionated whole blood yielded total RNA. This clonotype was counted many times. Antigen specificity is unknown. This CDR3 region has 15 residues. Germline V gene sequence: CDR1 SEHNR, CDR2 FQNEAQ (reference sequence). V was shortened by 5 bases and J by 4 bases, with 17 bases between the two germline ends.

This chain links TRBV7-9 with TRBJ2-5, with D tentatively TRBD2 (7 bases). Sequencing used whole blood, obtained in connection with sensitization to the hapten diphenylcyclopropenone (DPC). This clonotype originated in a woman in her 30s with alopecia areata. Some clones in this sample may be carry-over from other donors' samples. CDR3: CASSPRMGGGETQYF. CDR3 nucleotides: TGTGCCAGCAGCCCCCGAATGGGAGGGGGAGAGACCCAGTACTTC.